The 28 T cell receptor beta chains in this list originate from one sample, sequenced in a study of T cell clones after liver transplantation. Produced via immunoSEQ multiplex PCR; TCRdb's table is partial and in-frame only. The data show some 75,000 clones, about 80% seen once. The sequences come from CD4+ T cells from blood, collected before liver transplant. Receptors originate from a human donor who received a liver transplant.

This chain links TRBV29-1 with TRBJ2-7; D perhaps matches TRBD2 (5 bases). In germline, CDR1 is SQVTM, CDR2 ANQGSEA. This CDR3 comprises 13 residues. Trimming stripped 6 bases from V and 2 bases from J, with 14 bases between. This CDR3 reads CSVKKDGTYEQYF. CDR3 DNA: TGCAGCGTGAAAAAGGACGGGACCTACGAGCAGTACTTC.

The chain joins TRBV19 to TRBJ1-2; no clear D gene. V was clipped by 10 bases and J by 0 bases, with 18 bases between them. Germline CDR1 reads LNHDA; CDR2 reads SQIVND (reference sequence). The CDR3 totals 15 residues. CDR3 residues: CATHPRGLANYGYTF. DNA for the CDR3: TGTGCCACCCACCCCCGAGGGTTGGCTAACTATGGCTACACCTTC.

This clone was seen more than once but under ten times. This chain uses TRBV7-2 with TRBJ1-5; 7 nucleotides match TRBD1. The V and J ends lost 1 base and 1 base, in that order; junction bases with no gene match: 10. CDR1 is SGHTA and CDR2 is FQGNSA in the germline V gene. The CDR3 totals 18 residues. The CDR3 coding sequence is TGTGCCAGCAGCTTAGTGGTAGGGGGCGGTTGGAGCAATCAGCCCCAGCATTTT. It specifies CASSLVVGGGWSNQPQHF.

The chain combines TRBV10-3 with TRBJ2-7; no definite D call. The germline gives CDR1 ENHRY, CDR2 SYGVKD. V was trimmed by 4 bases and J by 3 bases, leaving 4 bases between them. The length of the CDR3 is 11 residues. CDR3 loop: CAISVNYEQYF. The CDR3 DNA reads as TGTGCCATCAGTGTAAACTACGAGCAGTACTTC.

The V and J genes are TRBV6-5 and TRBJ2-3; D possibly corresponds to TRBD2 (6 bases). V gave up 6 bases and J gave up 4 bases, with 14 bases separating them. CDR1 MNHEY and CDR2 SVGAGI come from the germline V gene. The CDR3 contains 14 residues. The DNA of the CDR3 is TGTGCCAGCAGAGGTCCCTGGAGGGCAGATACGCAGTATTTT. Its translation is CASRGPWRADTQYF.

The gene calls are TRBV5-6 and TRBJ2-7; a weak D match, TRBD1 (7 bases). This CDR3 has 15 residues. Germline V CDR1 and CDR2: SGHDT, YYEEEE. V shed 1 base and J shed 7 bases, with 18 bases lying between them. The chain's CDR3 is CASSLFPGGFREQYF. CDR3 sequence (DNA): TGTGCCAGCAGCTTGTTCCCAGGGGGGTTCAGGGAGCAGTACTTC.

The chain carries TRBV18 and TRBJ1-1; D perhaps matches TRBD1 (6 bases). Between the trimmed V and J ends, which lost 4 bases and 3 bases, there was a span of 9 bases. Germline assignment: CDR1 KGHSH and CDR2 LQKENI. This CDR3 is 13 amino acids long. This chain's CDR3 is CASSLQGHTEAFF. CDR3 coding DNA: TGTGCCAGCTCACTACAGGGTCACACTGAAGCTTTCTTT.

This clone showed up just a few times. CDR3 residues: CASSSGGTSGTDTQYF. The CDR3, as DNA: TGTGCCAGCAGCTCTGGAGGGACTAGCGGCACAGATACGCAGTATTTT. V usage is TRBV11-2 and J usage is TRBJ2-3; 10 nucleotides line up with TRBD2. The germline V gene encodes CDR1 SGHAT and CDR2 FQNNGV. The CDR3 is 16 residues long. V dropped 4 bases and J dropped 1; count of bases not matched to a gene: 5.

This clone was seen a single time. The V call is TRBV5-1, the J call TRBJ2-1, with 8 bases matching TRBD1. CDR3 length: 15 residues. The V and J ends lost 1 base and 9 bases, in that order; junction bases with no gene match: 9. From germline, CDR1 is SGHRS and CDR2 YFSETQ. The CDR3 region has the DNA TGCGCCAGCAGCTTGAAAGCGACAGGGGAGACTGAGCAGTTCTTC. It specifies CASSLKATGETEQFF.

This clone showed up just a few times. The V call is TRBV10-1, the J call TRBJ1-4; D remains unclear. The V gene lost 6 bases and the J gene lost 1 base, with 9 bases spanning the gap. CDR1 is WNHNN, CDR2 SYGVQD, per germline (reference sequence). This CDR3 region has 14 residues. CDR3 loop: CASRSDGTNEKLFF. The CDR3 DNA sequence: TGCGCCAGCAGGTCGGACGGAACTAATGAAAAACTGTTTTTT.

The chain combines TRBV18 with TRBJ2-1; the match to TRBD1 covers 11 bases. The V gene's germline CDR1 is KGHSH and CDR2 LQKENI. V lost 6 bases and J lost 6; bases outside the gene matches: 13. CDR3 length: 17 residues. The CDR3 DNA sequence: TGTGCCAGCTCCCAACCACCTTGGACAGGGGGCCTCAATGAGCAGTTCTTC. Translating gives CASSQPPWTGGLNEQFF.

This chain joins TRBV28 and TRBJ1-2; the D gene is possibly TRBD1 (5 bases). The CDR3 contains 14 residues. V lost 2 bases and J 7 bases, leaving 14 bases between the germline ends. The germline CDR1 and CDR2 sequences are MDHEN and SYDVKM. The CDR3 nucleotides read TGTGCCAGCAGTTTAGGGTCGTATGGGGCTGGCTACACCTTC. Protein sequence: CASSLGSYGAGYTF.

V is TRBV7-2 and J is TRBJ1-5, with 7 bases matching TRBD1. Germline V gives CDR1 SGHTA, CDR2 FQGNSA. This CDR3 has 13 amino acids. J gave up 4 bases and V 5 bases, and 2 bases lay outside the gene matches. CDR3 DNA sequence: TGTGCCAGCAGCCCGGACAGGAATCAGCCCCAGCATTTT. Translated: CASSPDRNQPQHF. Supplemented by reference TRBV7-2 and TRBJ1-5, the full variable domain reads GAGVSQSPSNKVTEKGKDVELRCDPISGHTALYWYRQSLGQGLEFLIYFQGNSAPDKSGLPSDRFSAERTGGSVSTLTIQRTQQEDSAVYLCASSPDRNQPQHFGDGTRLSIL.

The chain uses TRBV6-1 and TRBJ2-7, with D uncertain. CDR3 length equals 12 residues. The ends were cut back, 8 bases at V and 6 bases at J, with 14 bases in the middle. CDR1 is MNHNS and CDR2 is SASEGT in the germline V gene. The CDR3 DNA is TGTGCCAGCGTGTACGGTTCAGGCGAGCAGTACTTC. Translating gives CASVYGSGEQYF.

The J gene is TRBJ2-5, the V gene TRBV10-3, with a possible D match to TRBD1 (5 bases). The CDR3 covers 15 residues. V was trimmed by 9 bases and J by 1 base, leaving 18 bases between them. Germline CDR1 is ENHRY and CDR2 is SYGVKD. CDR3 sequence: CAIGVTGSPQETQYF. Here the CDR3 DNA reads TGTGCCATTGGGGTAACAGGCTCACCCCAAGAGACCCAGTACTTC.

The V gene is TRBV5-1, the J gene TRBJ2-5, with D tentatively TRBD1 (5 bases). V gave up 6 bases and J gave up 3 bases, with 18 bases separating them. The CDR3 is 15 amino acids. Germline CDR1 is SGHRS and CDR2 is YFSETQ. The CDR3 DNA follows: TGCGCCAGCACCTTTCCGTCTGGGGCGGAAGAGACCCAGTACTTC. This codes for CASTFPSGAEETQYF.

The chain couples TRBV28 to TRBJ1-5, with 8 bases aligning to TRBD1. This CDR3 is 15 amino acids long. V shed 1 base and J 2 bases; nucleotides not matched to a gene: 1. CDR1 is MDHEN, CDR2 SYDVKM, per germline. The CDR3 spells CASSLSTGGNQPQHF. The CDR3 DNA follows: TGTGCCAGCAGTTTATCGACAGGGGGCAATCAGCCCCAGCATTTT.

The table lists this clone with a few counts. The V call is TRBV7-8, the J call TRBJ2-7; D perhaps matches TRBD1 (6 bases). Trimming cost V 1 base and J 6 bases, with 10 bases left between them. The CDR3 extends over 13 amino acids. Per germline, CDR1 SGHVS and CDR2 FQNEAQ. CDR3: CASSLVKGGEQYF. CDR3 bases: TGTGCCAGCAGCTTAGTCAAAGGGGGCGAGCAGTACTTC. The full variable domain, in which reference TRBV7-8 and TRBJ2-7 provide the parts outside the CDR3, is GAGVSQSPRYKVAKRGQDVALRCDPISGHVSLFWYQQALGQGPEFLTYFQNEAQLDKSGLPSDRFFAERPEGSVSTLKIQRTQQEDSAVYLCASSLVKGGEQYFGPGTRLTVT.

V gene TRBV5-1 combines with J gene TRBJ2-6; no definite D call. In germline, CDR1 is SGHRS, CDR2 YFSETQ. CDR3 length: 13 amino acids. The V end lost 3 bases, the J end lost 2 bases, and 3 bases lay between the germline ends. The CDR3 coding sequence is TGCGCCAGCAGCTCCACTGGGGCCAACGTCCTGACTTTC. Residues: CASSSTGANVLTF.

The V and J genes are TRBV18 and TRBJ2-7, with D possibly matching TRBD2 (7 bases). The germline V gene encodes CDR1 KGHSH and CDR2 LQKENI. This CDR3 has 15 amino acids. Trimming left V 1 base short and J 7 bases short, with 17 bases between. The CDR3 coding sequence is TGTGCCAGCTCACCACGTGGTGGGGGGGCGAGGGAGCAGTACTTC. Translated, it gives CASSPRGGGAREQYF.

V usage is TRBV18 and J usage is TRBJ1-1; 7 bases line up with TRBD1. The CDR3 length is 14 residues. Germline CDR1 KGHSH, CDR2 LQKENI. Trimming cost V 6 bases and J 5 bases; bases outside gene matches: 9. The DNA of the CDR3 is TGTGCCAGCTCCCTCCTACAGGGGTGGACTGAAGCTTTCTTT. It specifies CASSLLQGWTEAFF.

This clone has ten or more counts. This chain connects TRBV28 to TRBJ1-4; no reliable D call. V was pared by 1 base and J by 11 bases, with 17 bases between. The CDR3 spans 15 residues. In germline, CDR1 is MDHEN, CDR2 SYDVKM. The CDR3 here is CASSLSSGDHGKLFF. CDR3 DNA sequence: TGTGCCAGCAGTTTATCGTCAGGTGACCATGGGAAACTGTTTTTT.

Here the CDR3 reads CASSTRKQDPRELFF. CDR3 DNA sequence: TGTGCCAGCAGCACACGCAAACAGGACCCCAGGGAGCTGTTTTTT. The chain links TRBV13 to TRBJ2-2; a possible D gene is TRBD1 (5 bases). V lost 5 bases and J lost 9, with 19 bases in between. Germline V lookup: CDR1 PRHDT, CDR2 FYEKMQ (reference sequence). The CDR3 loop spans 15 amino acids.

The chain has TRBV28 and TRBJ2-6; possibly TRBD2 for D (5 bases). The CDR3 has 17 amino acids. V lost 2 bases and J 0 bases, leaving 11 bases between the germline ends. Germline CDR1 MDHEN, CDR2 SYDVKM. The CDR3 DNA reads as TGTGCCAGCAGTTTAGGAATAGGGAGCTCTGGGGCCAACGTCCTGACTTTC. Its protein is CASSLGIGSSGANVLTF.

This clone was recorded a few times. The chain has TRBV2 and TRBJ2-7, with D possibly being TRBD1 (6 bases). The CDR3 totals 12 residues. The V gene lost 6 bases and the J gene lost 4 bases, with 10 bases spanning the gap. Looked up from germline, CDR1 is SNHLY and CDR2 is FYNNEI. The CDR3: CASRSDSYEQYF. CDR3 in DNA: TGTGCCAGCAGATCGGACAGTTACGAGCAGTACTTC.

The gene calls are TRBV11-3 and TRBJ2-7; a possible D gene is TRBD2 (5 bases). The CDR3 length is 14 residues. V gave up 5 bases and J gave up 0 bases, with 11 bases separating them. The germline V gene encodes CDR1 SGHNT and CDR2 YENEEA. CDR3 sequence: CASSPRAGSYEQYF. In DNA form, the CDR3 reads TGTGCCAGCAGCCCTCGGGCGGGCTCCTACGAGCAGTACTTC.

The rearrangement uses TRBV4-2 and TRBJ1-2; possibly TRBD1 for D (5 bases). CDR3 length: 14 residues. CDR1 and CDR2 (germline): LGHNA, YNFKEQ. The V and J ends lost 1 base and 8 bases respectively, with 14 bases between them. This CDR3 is CASSQVSGRDGYTF. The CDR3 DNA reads TGTGCCAGCAGCCAAGTATCCGGAAGGGACGGCTACACCTTC.

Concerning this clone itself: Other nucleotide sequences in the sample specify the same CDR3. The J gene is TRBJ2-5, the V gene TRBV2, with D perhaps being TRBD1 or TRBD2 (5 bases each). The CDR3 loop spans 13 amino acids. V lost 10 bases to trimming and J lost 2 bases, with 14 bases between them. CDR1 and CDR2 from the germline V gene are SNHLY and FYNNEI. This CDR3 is CATQPGQQETQYF. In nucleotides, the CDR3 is TGTGCCACACAACCGGGGCAGCAAGAGACCCAGTACTTC.